These 6 T cell receptor beta chains came from one sample sequenced in a study of T cell responses to AZD1222 COVID-19 vaccine. Sequencing was performed with immunoSEQ multiplex PCR; in TCRdb, only in-frame clones are kept and a portion is missing. The data hold roughly 65,000 clones, with about four fifths observed a single time. Sample: peripheral blood, taken on day 0 of AZD1222 vaccination. The receptors were gathered from an adult in good health.

The chain combines TRBV18 with TRBJ2-7, with 7 nucleotides matching TRBD2. The trim removed 3 bases at V and 12 bases at J, leaving 14 bases unmatched. There are 14 residues in the CDR3. CDR1 KGHSH and CDR2 LQKENI come from the germline V gene. As DNA, the CDR3 is TGTGCCAGCTCACCGGGACTATCCGGAGGAAAAACGTACTTC. Its translation is CASSPGLSGGKTYF.

This chain links TRBV7-3 with TRBJ2-7, with 8 nucleotides matching TRBD1. The CDR3 totals 14 residues. The J segment lost 5 bases and the V segment lost 3 bases, leaving 6 bases of the junction unmatched. CDR1 is SGHTA and CDR2 is FQGTGA in the germline V gene. The CDR3 protein is CASSLDRVTHEQYF. The CDR3 region has the DNA TGTGCCAGCAGCTTGGACAGGGTGACCCACGAGCAGTACTTC.

This chain links TRBV7-9 with TRBJ1-1, with D perhaps TRBD1 (5 bases). In germline, CDR1 is SEHNR, CDR2 FQNEAQ (reference sequence). CDR3 length: 14 residues. Trimming cost V 6 bases and J 1 base, with 12 bases left between them. CDR3 residues: CASSRQLENTEAFF. CDR3 nucleotide sequence: TGTGCCAGCAGTCGACAGCTCGAGAACACTGAAGCTTTCTTT.

This clone was seen a handful of times. The V and J genes are TRBV5-1 and TRBJ1-2; D gene ambiguous. Germline V gives CDR1 SGHRS, CDR2 YFSETQ. The CDR3 is 15 amino acids. The V and J ends lost 2 bases and 7 bases respectively, with 18 bases between them. CDR3 sequence reads: CASSLNNARNLGYTF. The CDR3 DNA reads TGCGCCAGCAGCTTAAACAATGCGCGGAATCTTGGCTACACCTTC. Drawing the rest from reference TRBV5-1 and TRBJ1-2, the complete variable domain is KAGVTQTPRYLIKTRGQQVTLSCSPISGHRSVSWYQQTPGQGLQFLFEYFSETQRNKGNFPGRFSGRQFSNSRSEMNVSTLELGDSALYLCASSLNNARNLGYTFGSGTRLTVV.

As regards this clone: At one of its ends the junction is not consistent with the germline gene, which may arise from a read error. V and J are TRBV10-2 and TRBJ2-7; no reliable D call. The CDR3 is made up of 12 amino acids. Germline CDR1 reads WSHSY; CDR2 reads SAAADI. This CDR3 is CVSLGVFYEQYF. The CDR3 DNA reads as TGCGTCAGCCTTGGGGTTTTCTACGAGCAGTACTTC.

CDR3 nucleotides: TGCGCCAGCAGCTTGTCCACAGATACGCAGTATTTT. Protein sequence: CASSLSTDTQYF. The J gene is TRBJ2-3, the V gene TRBV5-1; D is unresolved. CDR1 and CDR2 (germline): SGHRS, YFSETQ. CDR3 length: 12 residues. V lost 1 base and J 2 bases, leaving 2 bases between the germline ends.